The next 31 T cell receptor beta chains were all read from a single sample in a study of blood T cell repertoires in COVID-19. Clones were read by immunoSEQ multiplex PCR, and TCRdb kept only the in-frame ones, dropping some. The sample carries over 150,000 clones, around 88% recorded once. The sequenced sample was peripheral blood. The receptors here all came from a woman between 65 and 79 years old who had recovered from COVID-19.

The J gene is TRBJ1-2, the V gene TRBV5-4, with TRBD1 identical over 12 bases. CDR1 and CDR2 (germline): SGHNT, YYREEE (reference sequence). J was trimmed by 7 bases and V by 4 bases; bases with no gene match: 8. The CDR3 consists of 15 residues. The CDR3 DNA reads TGTGCCAGCAGCCCCCGGGACAGGGGGCAGGTTGGCTACACCTTC. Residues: CASSPRDRGQVGYTF.

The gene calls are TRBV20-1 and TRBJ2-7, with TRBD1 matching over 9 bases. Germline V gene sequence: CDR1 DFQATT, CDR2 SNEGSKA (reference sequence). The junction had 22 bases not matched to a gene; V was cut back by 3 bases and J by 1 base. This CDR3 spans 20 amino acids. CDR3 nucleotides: TGCAGTGCTAGTAGGCGGTGGGGACAGGGTGGGGGAGACCCTTCCTACGAGCAGTACTTC. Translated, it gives CSASRRWGQGGGDPSYEQYF.

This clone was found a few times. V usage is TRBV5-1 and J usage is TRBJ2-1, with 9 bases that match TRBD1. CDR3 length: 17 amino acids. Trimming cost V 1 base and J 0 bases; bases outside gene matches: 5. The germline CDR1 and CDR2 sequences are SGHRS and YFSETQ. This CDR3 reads CASSLRQGDSSYNEQFF. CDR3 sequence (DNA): TGCGCCAGCAGCTTGAGACAGGGGGATTCCTCCTACAATGAGCAGTTCTTC.

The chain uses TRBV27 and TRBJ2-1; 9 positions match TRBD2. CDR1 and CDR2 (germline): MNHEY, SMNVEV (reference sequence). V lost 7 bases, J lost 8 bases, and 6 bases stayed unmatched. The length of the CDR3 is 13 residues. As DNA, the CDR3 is TGTGCCAGCAAGGATAGCGGGGGTTATGAGCAGTTCTTC. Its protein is CASKDSGGYEQFF.

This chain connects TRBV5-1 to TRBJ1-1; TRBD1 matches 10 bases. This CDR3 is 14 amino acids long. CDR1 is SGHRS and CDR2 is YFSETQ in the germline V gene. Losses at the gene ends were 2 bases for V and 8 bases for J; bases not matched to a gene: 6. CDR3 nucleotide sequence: TGCGCCAGCAGCTTCTCGGGACAGGGGACCGAAGCTTTCTTT. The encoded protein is CASSFSGQGTEAFF.

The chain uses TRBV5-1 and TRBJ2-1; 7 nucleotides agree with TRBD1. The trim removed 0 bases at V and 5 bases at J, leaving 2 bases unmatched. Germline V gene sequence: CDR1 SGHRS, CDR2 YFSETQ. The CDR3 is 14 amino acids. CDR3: CASSLGGQNNEQFF. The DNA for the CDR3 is TGCGCCAGCAGCTTGGGGGGACAGAACAATGAGCAGTTCTTC.

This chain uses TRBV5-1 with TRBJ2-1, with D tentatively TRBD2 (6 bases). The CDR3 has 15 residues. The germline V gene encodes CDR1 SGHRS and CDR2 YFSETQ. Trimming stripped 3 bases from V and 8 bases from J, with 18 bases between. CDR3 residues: CASSWPRERGDEQFF. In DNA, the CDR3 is TGCGCCAGCAGCTGGCCCCGGGAGCGTGGGGATGAGCAGTTCTTC.

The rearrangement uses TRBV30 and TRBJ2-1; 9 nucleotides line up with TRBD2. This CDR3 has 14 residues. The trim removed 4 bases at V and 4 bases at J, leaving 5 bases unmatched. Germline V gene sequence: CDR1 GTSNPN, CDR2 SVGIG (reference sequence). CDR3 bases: TGTGCCTGGACCGGGACTAGCTTTTACAATGAGCAGTTCTTC. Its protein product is CAWTGTSFYNEQFF.

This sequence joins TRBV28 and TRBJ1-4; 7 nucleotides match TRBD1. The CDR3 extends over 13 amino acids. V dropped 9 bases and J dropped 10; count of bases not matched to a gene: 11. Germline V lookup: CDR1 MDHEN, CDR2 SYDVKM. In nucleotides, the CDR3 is TGTGCCAGTGAGGGGGCTGCGATGGGAAAACTGTTTTTT. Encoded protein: CASEGAAMGKLFF.

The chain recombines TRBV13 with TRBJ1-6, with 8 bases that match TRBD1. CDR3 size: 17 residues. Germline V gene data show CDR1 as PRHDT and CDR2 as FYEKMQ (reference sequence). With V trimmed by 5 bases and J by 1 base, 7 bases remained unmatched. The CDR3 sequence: CASSKYQGASYNSPLHF. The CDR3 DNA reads TGTGCCAGCAGCAAGTACCAGGGGGCGTCCTATAATTCACCCCTCCACTTT. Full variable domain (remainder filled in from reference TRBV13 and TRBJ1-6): AAGVIQSPRHLIKEKRETATLKCYPIPRHDTVYWYQQGPGQDPQFLISFYEKMQSDKGSIPDRFSAQQFSDYHSELNMSSLELGDSALYFCASSKYQGASYNSPLHFGNGTRLTVT.

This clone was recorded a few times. The DNA of the CDR3 is TGTGCCAGCAGCCCCTTTGGGGCTAGCGGTAATGAGCAGTTCTTC. Amino acid sequence: CASSPFGASGNEQFF. This sequence joins TRBV5-4 and TRBJ2-1, with 7 bases aligning to TRBD2. The length of the CDR3 is 15 residues. CDR1 and CDR2 (germline): SGHNT, YYREEE (reference sequence). V lost 4 bases and J lost 7; bases outside the gene matches: 11.

The CDR3 coding sequence is TGTGCCAGCAGTGACTCGGGACTAGCGAGCAACAATGAGCAGTTCTTC. As protein: CASSDSGLASNNEQFF. V is TRBV6-4 and J is TRBJ2-1, with 10 positions matching TRBD2. The CDR3 runs to 16 residues. Germline V gives CDR1 MRHNA, CDR2 SNTAGT. V was clipped by 0 bases and J by 5 bases; unmatched bases: 4.

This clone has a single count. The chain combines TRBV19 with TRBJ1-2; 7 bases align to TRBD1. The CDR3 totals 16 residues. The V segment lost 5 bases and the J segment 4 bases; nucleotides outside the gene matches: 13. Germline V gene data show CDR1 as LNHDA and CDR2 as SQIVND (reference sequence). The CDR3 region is CASSGWGTGTAYGYTF. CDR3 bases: TGTGCCAGTAGTGGTTGGGGGACCGGGACAGCCTATGGCTACACCTTC. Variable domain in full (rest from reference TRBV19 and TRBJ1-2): DGGITQSPKYLFRKEGQNVTLSCEQNLNHDAMYWYRQDPGQGLRLIYYSQIVNDFQKGDIAEGYSVSREKKESFPLTVTSAQKNPTAFYLCASSGWGTGTAYGYTFGSGTRLTVV.

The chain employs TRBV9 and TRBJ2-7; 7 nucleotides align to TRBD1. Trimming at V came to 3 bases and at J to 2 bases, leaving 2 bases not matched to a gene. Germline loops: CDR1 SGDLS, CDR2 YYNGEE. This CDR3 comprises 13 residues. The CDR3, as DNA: TGTGCCAGCAGCGGAGGGACAGCCTACGAGCAGTACTTC. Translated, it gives CASSGGTAYEQYF.

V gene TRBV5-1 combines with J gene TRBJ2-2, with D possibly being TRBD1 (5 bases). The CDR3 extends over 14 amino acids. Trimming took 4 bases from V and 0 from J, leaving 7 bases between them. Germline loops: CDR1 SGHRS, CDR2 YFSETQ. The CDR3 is CASSQTANTGELFF. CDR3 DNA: TGCGCCAGCAGCCAGACAGCGAACACCGGGGAGCTGTTTTTT.

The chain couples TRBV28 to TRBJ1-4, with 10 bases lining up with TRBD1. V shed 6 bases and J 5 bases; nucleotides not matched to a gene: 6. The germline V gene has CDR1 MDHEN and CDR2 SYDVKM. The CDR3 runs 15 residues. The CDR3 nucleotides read TGTGCCAGCAGGACACCGGGACAGGGGAATGAAAAACTGTTTTTT. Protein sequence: CASRTPGQGNEKLFF.

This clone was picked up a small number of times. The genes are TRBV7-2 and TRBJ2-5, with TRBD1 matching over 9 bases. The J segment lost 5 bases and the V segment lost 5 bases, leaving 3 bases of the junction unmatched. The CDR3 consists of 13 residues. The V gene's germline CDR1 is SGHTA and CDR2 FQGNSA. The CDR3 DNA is TGTGCCAGCAGCCGACAGGGGGGGGAGACCCAGTACTTC. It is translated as CASSRQGGETQYF.

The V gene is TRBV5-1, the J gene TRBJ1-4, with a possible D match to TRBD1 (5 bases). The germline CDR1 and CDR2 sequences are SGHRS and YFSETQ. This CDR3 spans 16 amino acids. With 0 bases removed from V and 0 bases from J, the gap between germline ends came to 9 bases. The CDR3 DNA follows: TGCGCCAGCAGCTTGGGGGGGACTTCAACTAATGAAAAACTGTTTTTT. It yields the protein CASSLGGTSTNEKLFF.

For the CDR3, the DNA is TGTGCCAGCTCCCTACGCGGGGAGGACGAGCAGTACTTC. Protein: CASSLRGEDEQYF. The V call is TRBV18, the J call TRBJ2-7; perhaps TRBD2 as D (6 bases). The CDR3 has 13 amino acids. Trimming took 6 bases from V and 5 from J, leaving 14 bases between them. Germline CDR1 reads KGHSH; CDR2 reads LQKENI.

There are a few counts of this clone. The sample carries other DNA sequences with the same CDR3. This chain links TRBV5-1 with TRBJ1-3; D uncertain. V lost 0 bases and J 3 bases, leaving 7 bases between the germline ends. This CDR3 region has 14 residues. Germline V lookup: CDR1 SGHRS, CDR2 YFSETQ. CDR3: CASSLAGYGNTIYF. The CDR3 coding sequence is TGCGCCAGCAGCTTGGCGGGGTATGGAAACACCATATATTTT.

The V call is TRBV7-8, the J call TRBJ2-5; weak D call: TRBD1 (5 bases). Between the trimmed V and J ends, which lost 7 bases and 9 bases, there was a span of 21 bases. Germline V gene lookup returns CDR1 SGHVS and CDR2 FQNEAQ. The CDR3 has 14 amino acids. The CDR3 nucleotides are TGTGCCAGCACCGGACAAGGGTTAAGCCGATCCCAGTACTTC. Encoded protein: CASTGQGLSRSQYF.

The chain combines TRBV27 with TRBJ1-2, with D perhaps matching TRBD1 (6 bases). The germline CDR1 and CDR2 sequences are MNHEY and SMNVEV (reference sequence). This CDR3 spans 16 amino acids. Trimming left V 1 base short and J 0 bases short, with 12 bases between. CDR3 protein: CASSLFGGRANYGYTF. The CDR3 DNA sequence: TGTGCCAGCAGTTTATTCGGGGGGCGGGCTAACTATGGCTACACCTTC.

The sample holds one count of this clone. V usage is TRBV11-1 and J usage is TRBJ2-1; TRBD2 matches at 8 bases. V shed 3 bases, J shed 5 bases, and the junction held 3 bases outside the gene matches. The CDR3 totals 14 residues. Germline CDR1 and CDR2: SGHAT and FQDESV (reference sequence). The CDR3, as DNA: TGTGCCAGCAGCTTCGGGGGGGCCCACAATGAGCAGTTCTTC. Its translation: CASSFGGAHNEQFF.

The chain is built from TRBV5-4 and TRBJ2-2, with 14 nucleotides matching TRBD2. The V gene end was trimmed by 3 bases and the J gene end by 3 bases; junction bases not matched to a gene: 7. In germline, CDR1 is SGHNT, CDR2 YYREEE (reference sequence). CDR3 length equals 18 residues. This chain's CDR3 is CASSSGLAGGPDTGELFF. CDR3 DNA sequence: TGTGCCAGCAGCTCAGGACTAGCGGGAGGCCCCGACACCGGGGAGCTGTTTTTT. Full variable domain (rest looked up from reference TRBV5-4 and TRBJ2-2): ETGVTQSPTHLIKTRGQQVTLRCSSQSGHNTVSWYQQALGQGPQFIFQYYREEENGRGNFPPRFSGLQFPNYSSELNVNALELDDSALYLCASSSGLAGGPDTGELFFGEGSRLTVL.

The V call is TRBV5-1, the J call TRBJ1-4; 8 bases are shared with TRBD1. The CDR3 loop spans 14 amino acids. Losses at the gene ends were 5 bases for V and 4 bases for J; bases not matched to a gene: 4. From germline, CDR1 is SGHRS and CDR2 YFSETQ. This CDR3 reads CASRGTGFNEKLFF. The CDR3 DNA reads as TGCGCCAGCAGGGGGACAGGCTTTAATGAAAAACTGTTTTTT.

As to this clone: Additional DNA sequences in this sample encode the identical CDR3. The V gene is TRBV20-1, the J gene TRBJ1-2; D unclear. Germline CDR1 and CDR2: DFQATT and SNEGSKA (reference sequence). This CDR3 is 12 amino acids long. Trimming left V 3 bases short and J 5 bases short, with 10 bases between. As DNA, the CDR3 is TGCAGTGCTAGTGCACCCAGATATGGCTACACCTTC. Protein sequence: CSASAPRYGYTF.

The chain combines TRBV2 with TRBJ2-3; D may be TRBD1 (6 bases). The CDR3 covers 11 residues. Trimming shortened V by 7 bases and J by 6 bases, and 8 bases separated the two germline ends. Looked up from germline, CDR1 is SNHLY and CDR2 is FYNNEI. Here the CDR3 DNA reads TGTGCCAGCACTGACAGGGATACGCAGTATTTT. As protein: CASTDRDTQYF.

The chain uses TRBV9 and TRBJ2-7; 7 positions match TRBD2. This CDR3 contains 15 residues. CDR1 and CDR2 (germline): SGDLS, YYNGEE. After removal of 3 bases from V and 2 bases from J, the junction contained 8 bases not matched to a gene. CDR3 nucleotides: TGTGCCAGCAGCGCCCGGGCTAGCGGAACCTACGAGCAGTACTTC. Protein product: CASSARASGTYEQYF.

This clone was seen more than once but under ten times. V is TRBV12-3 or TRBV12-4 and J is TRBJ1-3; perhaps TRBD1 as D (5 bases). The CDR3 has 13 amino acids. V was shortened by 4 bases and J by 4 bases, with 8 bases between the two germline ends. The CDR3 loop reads CASSWGSGNTIYF. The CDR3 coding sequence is TGTGCCAGCAGTTGGGGCAGCGGAAACACCATATATTTT.

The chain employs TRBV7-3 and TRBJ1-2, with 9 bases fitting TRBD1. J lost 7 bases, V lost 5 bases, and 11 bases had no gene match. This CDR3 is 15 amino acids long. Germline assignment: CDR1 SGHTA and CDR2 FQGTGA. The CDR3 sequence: CASSPQRTGGGGYTF. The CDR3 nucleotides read TGTGCCAGCAGCCCCCAAAGAACAGGGGGCGGTGGCTACACCTTC.

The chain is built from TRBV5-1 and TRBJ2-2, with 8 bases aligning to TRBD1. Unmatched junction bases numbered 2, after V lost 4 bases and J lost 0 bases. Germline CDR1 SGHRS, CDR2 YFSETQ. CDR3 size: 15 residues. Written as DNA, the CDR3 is TGCGCCAGCAGCCCGGACAGGGCGAACACCGGGGAGCTGTTTTTT. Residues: CASSPDRANTGELFF. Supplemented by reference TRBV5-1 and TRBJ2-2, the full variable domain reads KAGVTQTPRYLIKTRGQQVTLSCSPISGHRSVSWYQQTPGQGLQFLFEYFSETQRNKGNFPGRFSGRQFSNSRSEMNVSTLELGDSALYLCASSPDRANTGELFFGEGSRLTVL.